This T cell receptor beta chain came from a study of cytomegalovirus exposure and HLA in healthy donors. Findings and caveats of the study: Reports indicated that the classifier achieved high specificity and sensitivity in diagnosing cytomegalovirus status. Cytomegalovirus association was listed for 150 or so TCR beta chains.

The PCR employed 60 Vbeta primers together with 13 Jbeta primers. Method: immunoSEQ multiplex PCR; TCRdb's copy keeps in-frame clones and lacks some. The table has 200,000 to 250,000 clones, roughly 79% seen once. From germline, CDR1 is KGHSH and CDR2 LQKENI. V shed 1 base and J shed 0 bases, with 10 bases lying between them. The CDR3 runs 16 residues. Comment on this clone: The antigen remains unidentified.

The sequence was obtained from a woman in her 40s in good health and CMV-seronegative. Sequencing was performed on PBMCs. The chain uses TRBV18 and TRBJ1-3; D is unclear. CDR3 region: CASSPLDSTSGNTIYF. In nucleotides, the CDR3 is TGTGCCAGCTCACCACTGGACTCAACCTCTGGAAACACCATATATTTT.